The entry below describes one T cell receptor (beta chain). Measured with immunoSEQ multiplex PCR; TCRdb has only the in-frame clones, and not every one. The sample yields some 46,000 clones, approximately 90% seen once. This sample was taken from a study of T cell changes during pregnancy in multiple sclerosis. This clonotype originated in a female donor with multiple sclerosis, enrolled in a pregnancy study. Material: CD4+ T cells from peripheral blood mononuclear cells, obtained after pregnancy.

The CDR3 nucleotides are TGCAGTGCCCGGACCGGGACACAGCAGTATTTT. Its protein is CSARTGTQQYF. The V and J genes are TRBV20-1 and TRBJ2-3, with D perhaps TRBD1 (6 bases). The CDR3 is 11 residues long. Germline CDR1 is DFQATT and CDR2 is SNEGSKA (reference sequence). The germline V and J ends were trimmed by 6 bases and 11 bases, with 15 bases remaining between them.